This T cell receptor (beta chain) was sequenced for a study of blood T cell repertoires in COVID-19. Study-level background: Donors in the United States, Italy and Spain gave samples during acute or convalescent COVID-19. PBMCs, B-cell-depleted T cells, or T cells were the source of the cDNA or gDNA that made up the material.

Participant-reported clinical history was the basis for cohort assignment. Symptom resolution, clearance, or two negative PCRs marked the recovered donors of Cohort 3. Germline V gives CDR1 SEHNR, CDR2 FQNEAQ (reference sequence). There are 13 residues in the CDR3. Trimming removed 5 bases from V and 10 bases from J, with 14 bases in between. The protocol was immunoSEQ multiplex PCR, while the TCRdb copy is restricted to in-frame clones and leaves out a portion. Seen here are roughly 130,000 clones, 65% to 90% observed once, and the top ten hold 2% to 2.5%. Sequenced material: PBMCs or T cells enriched from blood (not recorded which). The chain is built from TRBV7-9 and TRBJ1-4; maybe TRBD1 (6 bases). The source is a woman aged 45-60 years who had recovered from COVID-19. CDR3 region: CASSAWDNPKLFF. CDR3 coding DNA: TGTGCCAGCAGCGCATGGGACAACCCAAAACTGTTTTTT. The full variable domain, rest sourced from reference TRBV7-9 and TRBJ1-4, is DTGVSQNPRHKITKRGQNVTFRCDPISEHNRLYWYRQTLGQGPEFLTYFQNEAQLEKSRLLSDRFSAERPKGSFSTLEIQRTEQGDSAMYLCASSAWDNPKLFFGSGTQLSVL.